The TCR beta chain under discussion was sequenced for a study of blood T cells in healthy people across ages. This clonotype came up a few times. Then a second PCR, running roughly 7 to 11 cycles, was carried out with a sample-barcoded 5' primer and a J-beta primer mix. TCRdb reanalysed the 5' RACE reads using MiXCR and keeps one entry per CDR3 protein. This sample yields about 1.5 million distinct CDR3 sequences, of which about 42% are seen a single time; about 4.1% belongs to the top ten. V lost 3 bases to trimming and J lost 0 bases; unmatched junction nucleotides: 4. The CDR3 is 15 residues long. Germline V gene data show CDR1 as SGDLS and CDR2 as YYNGEE.

The chain employs TRBV9 and TRBJ1-1, with 8 positions matching TRBD1. The sequenced material came from blood. The TCR comes from a woman aged 18-29 years in good health. The CDR3: CASSEGDRMNTEAFF. CDR3 sequence (DNA): TGTGCCAGCAGCGAGGGGGACAGGATGAACACTGAAGCTTTCTTT.